This paragraph covers one T cell receptor (beta chain) sequence. This sample is part of a study of technical replicates of blood from a handful of donors. Only in-frame clones appear in the TCRdb table, and some are missing; sequencing was by immunoSEQ multiplex PCR. Altogether about 64,000 clones are present, roughly 90% being singletons, with the ten largest covering about 4.8%. CDR1 and CDR2 (germline): SGHTA, FQGNSA. This CDR3 region has 13 residues. V was pared by 3 bases and J by 5 bases, with 3 bases of the junction left unmatched. The sequenced material came from PBMCs. The gene calls are TRBV7-2 and TRBJ1-1, with 7 positions matching TRBD1. The sequence was collected from a human donor in good health. Some clones in this sample may be carry-over from other donors' samples. Here the CDR3 reads CASSFPGGTEAFF. The CDR3 DNA reads TGTGCCAGCAGCTTCCCAGGGGGAACTGAAGCTTTCTTT. Full variable domain (remainder filled in from reference TRBV7-2 and TRBJ1-1): GAGVSQSPSNKVTEKGKDVELRCDPISGHTALYWYRQSLGQGLEFLIYFQGNSAPDKSGLPSDRFSAERTGGSVSTLTIQRTQQEDSAVYLCASSFPGGTEAFFGQGTRLTVV.